This T cell receptor (beta chain) stems from a study of cytomegalovirus exposure and HLA in healthy donors. Regarding this clone: Its specificity is not known.

Some clones are missing from TCRdb's copy, which holds only in-frame ones; the method was immunoSEQ multiplex PCR. The sample has 260,000 or so clones, about 83% seen once. Regarding the study as a whole: Some TCR beta chains (about 170 of them) were listed as cytomegalovirus-associated.

V lost 1 base and J lost 0, with 10 bases in between. The germline CDR1 and CDR2 sequences are LGHNA and YSLEER. This CDR3 comprises 15 residues. The rearrangement uses TRBV4-3 and TRBJ2-7; tentatively, D is TRBD2 (7 bases). Sequencing used PBMCs. The receptor's source is a man between 18 and 29 years old in good health and CMV-seronegative. The CDR3 nucleotides are TGCGCCAGCAGCCAAGTGGGGGGGCTCTCCTACGAGCAGTACTTC. This codes for CASSQVGGLSYEQYF.